These T cell receptor beta chains were read from a single sample in a study of spatial heterogeneity in lung cancer. TCRdb reprocessed the 5' RACE reads with MiXCR, giving one entry per CDR3 protein. The sample yields more than 60,000 distinct CDR3 sequences, 6.3% seen once. The sample in question was PBMCs, obtained at surgery. These receptors were collected from a female donor with early-stage non-small cell lung cancer. CDR3s include the opening cysteine and the closing phenylalanine or tryptophan. D genes are given only for firm matches. Rows give clone size only sometimes, using once, few, many, or a class for an expanded clone.

d_gene: TRBD1; v_gene: TRBV12-3/TRBV12-4; j_gene: TRBJ1-5; abundance: many; CDR3nt: TGTGCCAGCAGCCCCAGCGGACAGGGTGGGCAGCCCCAGCATTTT; CDR3aa: CASSPSGQGGQPQHF
d_gene: NA; v_gene: TRBV28; j_gene: TRBJ2-7; abundance: many; CDR3nt: TGTGCCAGCAGTTTTGTAGCAGGGACTGACGAGCAGTACTTC; CDR3aa: CASSFVAGTDEQYF
d_gene: NA; v_gene: TRBV7-3; j_gene: TRBJ2-1; abundance: NA; CDR3nt: TGTGCCAGCAGCCAGGACAGCTACAATGAGCAGTTCTTC; CDR3aa: CASSQDSYNEQFF
d_gene: TRBD2; v_gene: TRBV5-1; j_gene: TRBJ2-5; abundance: many; CDR3nt: TGCGCCAGCAGCCCCGGGACTAGCGGACAAGAGACCCAGTACTTC; CDR3aa: CASSPGTSGQETQYF
d_gene: NA; v_gene: TRBV27; j_gene: TRBJ2-7; abundance: medium-sized; CDR3nt: TGTGCCAGCAGTTTAATAGGATCTAGTTCCTACGAGCAGTACTTC; CDR3aa: CASSLIGSSSYEQYF
d_gene: NA; v_gene: TRBV7-3; j_gene: TRBJ2-3; abundance: many; CDR3nt: TGTGCCAGCAAGGGACTTCCCTCCACAGATACGCAGTATTTT; CDR3aa: CASKGLPSTDTQYF
d_gene: NA; v_gene: TRBV20-1; j_gene: TRBJ2-1; abundance: few; CDR3nt: TGCAGTGCCCGAGAGCTGGGGGCCTACAATGAGCAGTTCTTC; CDR3aa: CSARELGAYNEQFF
d_gene: NA; v_gene: TRBV3-1; j_gene: TRBJ1-1; abundance: NA; CDR3nt: TGTGCCAGCAGCCAATTGCAGAGAACTGAAGCTTTCTTT; CDR3aa: CASSQLQRTEAFF
d_gene: NA; v_gene: TRBV6-5; j_gene: TRBJ2-5; abundance: many; CDR3nt: TGTGCCAGCAGCCTCCAAGGAGGGATCCAAGAGACCCAGTACTTC; CDR3aa: CASSLQGGIQETQYF
d_gene: NA; v_gene: TRBV12-3/TRBV12-4; j_gene: TRBJ2-2; abundance: few; CDR3nt: TGTGCCAGCGCCCTAGGAGGGATCGGGGAGCTGTTTTTT; CDR3aa: CASALGGIGELFF
d_gene: TRBD2; v_gene: TRBV12-3/TRBV12-4; j_gene: TRBJ2-2; abundance: NA; CDR3nt: TGTGCCAGCAGTTTACTGTTTTCGCTAGCGGGAGGGGCCGGGGAGCTGTTTTTT; CDR3aa: CASSLLFSLAGGAGELFF
d_gene: TRBD2; v_gene: TRBV29-1; j_gene: TRBJ2-3; abundance: many; CDR3nt: TGCAGCGCCGGTAGCGGGCGGAGCACAGATACGCAGTATTTT; CDR3aa: CSAGSGRSTDTQYF
d_gene: TRBD1; v_gene: TRBV7-9; j_gene: TRBJ1-1; abundance: many; CDR3nt: TGTGCCAGCAGCTATAGGGGGACAGGGCCCACTGAAGCTTTCTTT; CDR3aa: CASSYRGTGPTEAFF
d_gene: NA; v_gene: TRBV29-1; j_gene: TRBJ1-5; abundance: few; CDR3nt: TGCAGCGGTTCACAGGGAAAGGATCAGCCCCAGCATTTT; CDR3aa: CSGSQGKDQPQHF
d_gene: NA; v_gene: TRBV19; j_gene: TRBJ2-7; abundance: few; CDR3nt: TGTGCCAGTAGTATAGCCCCCGGAACCTACGAGCAGTACTTC; CDR3aa: CASSIAPGTYEQYF
d_gene: NA; v_gene: TRBV7-2; j_gene: TRBJ2-3; abundance: many; CDR3nt: TGTGCCAGCAGCTTAGGGTTAAATACGCAGTATTTT; CDR3aa: CASSLGLNTQYF
d_gene: TRBD1; v_gene: TRBV12-3/TRBV12-4; j_gene: TRBJ1-1; abundance: NA; CDR3nt: TGTGCCAGCAGCCCCGGACAGGGAACGAACACTGAAGCTTTCTTT; CDR3aa: CASSPGQGTNTEAFF
d_gene: TRBD2; v_gene: TRBV20-1; j_gene: TRBJ2-1; abundance: few; CDR3nt: TGCAGTGCTAGCGGGAGGGCCCGTGAGCAGTTCTTC; CDR3aa: CSASGRAREQFF
d_gene: TRBD2; v_gene: TRBV5-1; j_gene: TRBJ2-3; abundance: NA; CDR3nt: TGCGCCAGCAGCAGCGGACTAGCGGCTAGCACAGATACGCAGTATTTT; CDR3aa: CASSSGLAASTDTQYF
d_gene: NA; v_gene: TRBV28; j_gene: TRBJ1-1; abundance: many; CDR3nt: TGTGCCAGCAGTCTCTTGAACACTGAAGCTTTCTTT; CDR3aa: CASSLLNTEAFF
d_gene: NA; v_gene: TRBV7-2; j_gene: TRBJ2-5; abundance: NA; CDR3nt: TGTGCCAGCAGCCAGACGTACCAAGAGACCCAGTACTTC; CDR3aa: CASSQTYQETQYF
d_gene: NA; v_gene: TRBV5-1; j_gene: TRBJ1-4; abundance: NA; CDR3nt: TGCGCCAGCAGCTCCTGGGACAAAGAAGGACCTAATGAAAAACTGTTTTTT; CDR3aa: CASSSWDKEGPNEKLFF